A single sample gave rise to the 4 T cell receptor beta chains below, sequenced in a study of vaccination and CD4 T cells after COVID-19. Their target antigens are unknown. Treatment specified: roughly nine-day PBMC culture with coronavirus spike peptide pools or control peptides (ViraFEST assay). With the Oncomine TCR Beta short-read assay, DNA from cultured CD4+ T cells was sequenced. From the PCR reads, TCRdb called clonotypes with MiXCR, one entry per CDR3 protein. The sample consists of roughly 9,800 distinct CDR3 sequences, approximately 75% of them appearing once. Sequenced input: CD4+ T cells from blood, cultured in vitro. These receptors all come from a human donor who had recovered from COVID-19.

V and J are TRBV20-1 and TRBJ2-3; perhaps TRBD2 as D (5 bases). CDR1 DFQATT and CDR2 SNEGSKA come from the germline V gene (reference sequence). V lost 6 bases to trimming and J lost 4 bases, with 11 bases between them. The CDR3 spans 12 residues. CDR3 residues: CSAHLGADTQYF. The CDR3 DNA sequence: TGCAGTGCCCATCTCGGGGCAGATACGCAGTATTTT.

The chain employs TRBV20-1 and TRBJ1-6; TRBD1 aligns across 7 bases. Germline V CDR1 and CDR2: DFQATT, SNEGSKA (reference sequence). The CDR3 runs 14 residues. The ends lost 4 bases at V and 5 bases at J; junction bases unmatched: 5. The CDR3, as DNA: TGCAGTGCTACGGGACAGAAGAATAATTCACCCCTCCACTTT. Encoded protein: CSATGQKNNSPLHF.

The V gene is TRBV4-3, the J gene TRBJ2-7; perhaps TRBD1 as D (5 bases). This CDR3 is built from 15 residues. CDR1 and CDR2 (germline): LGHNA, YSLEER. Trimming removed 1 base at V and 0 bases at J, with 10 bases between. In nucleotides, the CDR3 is TGCGCCAGCAGCCAAGGGGGCGTTCTCTCCTACGAGCAGTACTTC. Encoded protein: CASSQGGVLSYEQYF.

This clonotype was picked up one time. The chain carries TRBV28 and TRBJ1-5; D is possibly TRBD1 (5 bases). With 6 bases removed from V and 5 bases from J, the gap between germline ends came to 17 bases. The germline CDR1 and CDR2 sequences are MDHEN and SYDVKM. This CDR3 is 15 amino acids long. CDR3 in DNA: TGTGCCAGCAGCCGATTCGGGACCAGCCATCAGCCCCAGCATTTT. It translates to CASSRFGTSHQPQHF.